These 14 T cell receptor beta chains were all obtained from the same sample, sequenced in a study of cytomegalovirus exposure and HLA in healthy donors (dated by TCRdb to 2016 to 2017). The library was built by means of the immunoSEQ multiplex PCR assay. The multiplex PCR relied on a mix of 60 forward primers for TCR Vbeta segments and 13 reverse primers for TCR Jbeta segments. Sourced from immuneACCESS, this table was stored by TCRdb with only in-frame sequences that have V and J called. A share of the clones is absent; for the studies checked, an unresolved V gene accounts for under half, and the remainder has no known explanation. This sample has some 93,000 clones in its table, and approximately 72% of those were observed once. The top ten hold 3% to 4% of the sample. The sequenced material came from PBMCs. These receptors came from a woman aged 40 to 49 in good health and CMV-seronegative.

This chain joins TRBV7-9 and TRBJ1-6; unclear D gene. Germline values: CDR1 SEHNR, CDR2 FQNEAQ (reference sequence). Between the trimmed V and J ends, which lost 2 bases and 6 bases, there was a span of 11 bases. This CDR3 contains 15 residues. In DNA, the CDR3 is TGTGCCAGCAGCTTACAGGCCCTAAGTAATTCACCCCTCCACTTT. This gives the protein CASSLQALSNSPLHF.

This clone has only one observation. The J gene is TRBJ2-7, the V gene TRBV2; 10 bases match TRBD1. Looked up from germline, CDR1 is SNHLY and CDR2 is FYNNEI. Losses at the gene ends were 4 bases for V and 12 bases for J; bases not matched to a gene: 6. The CDR3 covers 12 residues. CDR3 sequence: CASSADRGQRYF. The CDR3 DNA reads as TGTGCCAGCAGTGCCGACAGGGGGCAGCGGTACTTC.

V gene TRBV14 combines with J gene TRBJ2-2; D is undetermined. Germline CDR1 is SGHDN and CDR2 is FVKESK. The V end was cut by 4 bases, the J end by 3 bases, with 6 bases between. This CDR3 is built from 13 residues. The chain's CDR3 is CASSLTDTGELFF. In nucleotides, the CDR3 is TGTGCCAGCAGCCTCACAGACACCGGGGAGCTGTTTTTT.

This clone came up once. CDR3: CAISEKLGDSGYEQYF. In nucleotides, the CDR3 is TGTGCCATCAGTGAGAAGTTGGGGGACAGTGGCTACGAGCAGTACTTC. The chain uses TRBV10-3 and TRBJ2-7; 7 bases align to TRBD1. Germline lookup yields CDR1 ENHRY and CDR2 SYGVKD. Germline trimming cut 2 bases from V and 3 bases from J; bases unmatched to any gene: 10. This CDR3 spans 16 amino acids.

The V call is TRBV27, the J call TRBJ1-6; no clear D gene. Germline CDR1 reads MNHEY; CDR2 reads SMNVEV (reference sequence). The CDR3 spans 12 residues. Trimming removed 7 bases at V and 8 bases at J, with 9 bases between. The DNA of the CDR3 is TGTGCCAGCAAGGAGGATCATTCACCCCTCCACTTT. Translating gives CASKEDHSPLHF.

Here the CDR3 reads CASSLGGTAKRAFF. CDR3 DNA sequence: TGTGCCAGCAGCTTAGGTGGGACAGCTAAGAGAGCTTTCTTT. V gene TRBV11-2 combines with J gene TRBJ1-1; 7 bases fit TRBD1. J was trimmed by 10 bases and V by 1 base; bases with no gene match: 9. From germline, CDR1 is SGHAT and CDR2 FQNNGV. The CDR3 length is 14 residues.

V is TRBV28 and J is TRBJ1-4; TRBD1 is a possible D gene (6 bases). The CDR3 has 15 amino acids. Germline values: CDR1 MDHEN, CDR2 SYDVKM. Trimming pared 3 bases from V and 8 bases from J, leaving 16 bases between. The CDR3 spells CASSFIGRGGEKLFF. The CDR3 nucleotides read TGTGCCAGCAGTTTTATCGGCAGGGGAGGGGAAAAACTGTTTTTT.

The chain carries TRBV6-1 and TRBJ2-7, with TRBD1 as a possible D gene (5 bases). The CDR3 consists of 12 residues. Germline V gene data show CDR1 as MNHNS and CDR2 as SASEGT. Trimming pared 7 bases from V and 3 bases from J, leaving 10 bases between. The CDR3 region is CASTPGNYEQYF. The CDR3 DNA reads as TGTGCCAGCACGCCAGGGAACTACGAGCAGTACTTC.

V and J are TRBV4-3 and TRBJ2-3; TRBD2 matches 8 bases. The V gene end was trimmed by 0 bases and the J gene end by 4 bases; junction bases not matched to a gene: 3. CDR1 LGHNA and CDR2 YSLEER come from the germline V gene. The length of the CDR3 is 15 residues. The CDR3 is CASSQDSSGADTQYF. The CDR3, as DNA: TGCGCCAGCAGCCAAGATAGTAGCGGGGCAGATACGCAGTATTTT.

J is TRBJ2-2 and V is TRBV9; 11 bases map to TRBD2. V gave up 4 bases and J gave up 6 bases; unmatched junction bases: 17. The CDR3 is made up of 19 amino acids. The V gene's germline CDR1 is SGDLS and CDR2 YYNGEE. Here the CDR3 reads CASSSRLAGKTLNAGELFF. The DNA of the CDR3 is TGTGCCAGCAGCTCCCGACTAGCGGGAAAAACACTTAACGCCGGGGAGCTGTTTTTT.

The V gene is TRBV30, the J gene TRBJ2-7; 11 bases are a match to TRBD2. Germline CDR1 is GTSNPN and CDR2 is SVGIG (reference sequence). After removal of 0 bases from V and 6 bases from J, the junction contained 4 bases not matched to a gene. This CDR3 spans 14 amino acids. CDR3 sequence (DNA): TGTGCCTGGAGTGTACTAGCGGGAGACGGCGAGCAGTACTTC. It translates to CAWSVLAGDGEQYF.

This chain joins TRBV27 and TRBJ1-1; TRBD1 matches 11 bases. V lost 5 bases, J lost 1 base, and 6 bases stayed unmatched. The CDR3 loop spans 16 amino acids. CDR1 and CDR2 from the germline V gene are MNHEY and SMNVEV (reference sequence). Written as DNA, the CDR3 is TGTGCCAGCAGTACATGGACAGGGGGCCGGAACACTGAAGCTTTCTTT. It specifies CASSTWTGGRNTEAFF.

This sequence joins TRBV19 and TRBJ2-5; 11 nucleotides match TRBD1. This CDR3 comprises 15 residues. Germline CDR1 and CDR2: LNHDA and SQIVND (reference sequence). The V and J ends lost 5 bases and 4 bases, in that order; junction bases with no gene match: 6. CDR3 in DNA: TGTGCCAGTAGTGGGGGACAGGGGGTCGGAGAGACCCAGTACTTC. Its protein is CASSGGQGVGETQYF.

This clone has a handful of counts. This sequence joins TRBV4-2 and TRBJ1-2; tentative D call: TRBD1 (5 bases). Germline CDR1 reads LGHNA; CDR2 reads YNFKEQ. The CDR3 runs to 13 residues. Trimming took off 4 bases at V and 7 bases at J, with 13 bases between the two ends. DNA for the CDR3: TGTGCCAGCAGCCCCGGACAATACGCTGGCTACACCTTC. Encoded protein: CASSPGQYAGYTF.